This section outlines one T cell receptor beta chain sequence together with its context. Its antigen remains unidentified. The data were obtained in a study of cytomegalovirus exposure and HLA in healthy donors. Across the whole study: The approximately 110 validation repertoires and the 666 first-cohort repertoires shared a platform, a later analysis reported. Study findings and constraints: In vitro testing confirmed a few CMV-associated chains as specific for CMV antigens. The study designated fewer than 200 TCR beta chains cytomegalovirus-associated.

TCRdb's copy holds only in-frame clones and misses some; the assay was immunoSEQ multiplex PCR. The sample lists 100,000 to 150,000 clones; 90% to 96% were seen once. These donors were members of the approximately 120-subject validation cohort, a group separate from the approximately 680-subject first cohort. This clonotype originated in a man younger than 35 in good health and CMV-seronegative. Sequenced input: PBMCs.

This CDR3 is CASSGSGSHETQYF. The CDR3 nucleotides are TGCGCCAGCAGCGGGAGCGGGAGTCACGAGACCCAGTACTTC. The genes are TRBV5-1 and TRBJ2-5; 8 nucleotides line up with TRBD2. V gave up 4 bases and J gave up 5 bases; unmatched junction bases: 7. The CDR3 spans 14 residues. CDR1 SGHRS and CDR2 YFSETQ come from the germline V gene.